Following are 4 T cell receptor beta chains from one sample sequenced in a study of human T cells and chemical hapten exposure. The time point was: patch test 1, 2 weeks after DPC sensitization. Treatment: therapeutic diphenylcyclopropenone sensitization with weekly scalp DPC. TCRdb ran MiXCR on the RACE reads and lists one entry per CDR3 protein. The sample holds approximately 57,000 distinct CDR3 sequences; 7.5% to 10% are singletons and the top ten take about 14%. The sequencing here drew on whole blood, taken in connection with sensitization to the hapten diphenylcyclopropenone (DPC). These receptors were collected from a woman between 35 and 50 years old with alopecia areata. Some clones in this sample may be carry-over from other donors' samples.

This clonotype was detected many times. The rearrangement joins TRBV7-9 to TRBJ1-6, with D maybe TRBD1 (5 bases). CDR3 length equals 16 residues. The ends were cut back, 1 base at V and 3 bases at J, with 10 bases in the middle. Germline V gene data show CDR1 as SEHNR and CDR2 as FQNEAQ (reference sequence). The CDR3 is CASSLGQGFYNSPLHF. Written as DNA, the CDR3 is TGTGCCAGCAGCTTAGGCCAGGGTTTCTATAATTCACCCCTCCACTTT. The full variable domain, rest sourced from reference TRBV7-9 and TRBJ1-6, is DTGVSQNPRHKITKRGQNVTFRCDPISEHNRLYWYRQTLGQGPEFLTYFQNEAQLEKSRLLSDRFSAERPKGSFSTLEIQRTEQGDSAMYLCASSLGQGFYNSPLHFGNGTRLTVT.

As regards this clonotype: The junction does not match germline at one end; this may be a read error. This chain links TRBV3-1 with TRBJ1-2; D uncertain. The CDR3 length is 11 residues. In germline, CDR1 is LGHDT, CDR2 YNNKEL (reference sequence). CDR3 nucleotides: TGTGCCAGCGGCCACACGTATGGCTACACCTTC. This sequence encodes CASGHTYGYTF. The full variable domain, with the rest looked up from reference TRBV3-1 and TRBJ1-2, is DTAVSQTPKYLVTQMGNDKSIKCEQNLGHDTMYWYKQDSKKFLKIMFSYNNKELIINETVPNRFSPKSPDKAHLNLHINSLELGDSAVYFCASGHTYGYTFGSGTRLTVV.

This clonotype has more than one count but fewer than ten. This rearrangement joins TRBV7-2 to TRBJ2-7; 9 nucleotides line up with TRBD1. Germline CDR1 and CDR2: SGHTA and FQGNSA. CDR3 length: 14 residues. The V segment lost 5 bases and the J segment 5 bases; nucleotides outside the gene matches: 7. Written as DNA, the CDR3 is TGTGCCAGCAGCCCGGGACAGGGTCAGGACGAGCAGTACTTC. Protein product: CASSPGQGQDEQYF.

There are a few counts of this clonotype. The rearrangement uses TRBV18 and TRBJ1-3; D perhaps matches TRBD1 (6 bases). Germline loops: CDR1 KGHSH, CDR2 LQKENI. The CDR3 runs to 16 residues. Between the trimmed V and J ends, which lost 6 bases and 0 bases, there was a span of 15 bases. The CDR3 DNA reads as TGTGCCAGCTCCTTCCCGACAGGCCTCTCTGGAAACACCATATATTTT. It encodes CASSFPTGLSGNTIYF.